Detailed here is one T cell receptor (beta chain). The CDR3 loop spans 13 amino acids. Between the trimmed V and J ends, which lost 2 bases and 3 bases, there was a span of 4 bases. Germline CDR1 SGHAT, CDR2 FQNNGV. Treg sorting used a CD4+CD25+CD127-/low gate. TCRdb processed the 5' RACE reads anew with MiXCR; each CDR3 protein has one entry. The sample shows 12,000 or so distinct CDR3 sequences, about 53% of them seen only once. The clonotype was recovered from a female donor with breast cancer. The chain employs TRBV11-2 and TRBJ2-2; no clear D gene. Sequenced material: tumor-infiltrating Tregs sorted from the breast tumor. CDR3 sequence: CASSLTDTGELFF. The DNA for the CDR3 is TGTGCCAGCAGCTTAACAGACACCGGGGAGCTGTTTTTT. The variable domain in full, completed from reference TRBV11-2 and TRBJ2-2, reads EAGVAQSPRYKIIEKRQSVAFWCNPISGHATLYWYQQILGQGPKLLIQFQNNGVVDDSQLPKDRFSAERLKGVDSTLKIQPAKLEDSAVYLCASSLTDTGELFFGEGSRLTVL.